This T cell receptor beta chain was sequenced during a study of T cell changes during pregnancy in multiple sclerosis. The CDR3 is made up of 14 amino acids. The germline CDR1 and CDR2 sequences are SEHNR and FQNEAQ (reference sequence). The V end was cut by 1 base, the J end by 5 bases, with 12 bases between. TCRdb's copy holds only in-frame clones and misses some; the assay was immunoSEQ multiplex PCR. The sample records about 44,000 clones, about 88% being singletons. The chain joins TRBV7-9 to TRBJ2-7; TRBD2 is a possible D gene (5 bases). The sample in question was CD4+ T cells from peripheral blood mononuclear cells, obtained after pregnancy. This TCR was recovered from a female donor with multiple sclerosis, enrolled in a pregnancy study. CDR3 sequence reads: CASSLVLGGDEQYF. In DNA, the CDR3 is TGTGCCAGCAGCTTAGTACTAGGAGGTGACGAGCAGTACTTC.